Listed below are T cell receptor beta chains from one sample, sequenced in a study of CDR3 diversity in severe acne. TCRdb processed the PCR reads anew with MiXCR; each CDR3 protein has one entry. The sample records fewer than 100,000 distinct CDR3 sequences, around 49% being singletons. Specimen: blood. These receptors all stem from a male donor in good health, without acne. The CDR3 runs from the conserved cysteine through the conserved F or W. D genes are given only for firm matches. Clone size, where shown, is once, few, many, or a class for clones that have expanded.

clone size: -
D gene: -
J gene: TRBJ2-6
V gene: TRBV7-6
CDR3 protein: CASSSGRAGSGANVLTF
CDR3 DNA: TGTGCCAGCAGCTCTGGCAGGGCGGGGTCTGGGGCCAACGTCCTGACTTTC

clone size: medium-sized
D gene: -
J gene: TRBJ1-1
V gene: TRBV20-1
CDR3 protein: CSARESSDEAFF
CDR3 DNA: TGCAGTGCTAGAGAAAGTTCGGATGAAGCTTTCTTT

clone size: -
D gene: -
J gene: TRBJ2-2
V gene: TRBV20-1
CDR3 protein: CSARDLGGLNTGELFF
CDR3 DNA: TGCAGTGCTAGAGATTTAGGAGGGCTGAACACCGGGGAGCTGTTTTTT

clone size: once
D gene: -
J gene: TRBJ2-3
V gene: TRBV27
CDR3 protein: CASSLSEGATQYF
CDR3 DNA: TGTGCCAGCAGTTTATCGGAGGGAGCTACGCAGTATTTT

clone size: -
D gene: -
J gene: TRBJ1-6
V gene: TRBV10-3
CDR3 protein: CAISESWWANYNSPLHF
CDR3 DNA: TGTGCCATCAGTGAATCGTGGTGGGCTAACTATAATTCACCCCTCCACTTT

clone size: many
D gene: -
J gene: TRBJ2-4
V gene: TRBV28
CDR3 protein: CASSESVGAGTKNIQYF
CDR3 DNA: TGTGCCAGCAGTGAATCCGTGGGGGCCGGGACCAAAAACATTCAGTACTTC

clone size: -
D gene: -
J gene: TRBJ1-1
V gene: TRBV5-4
CDR3 protein: CASSLAVGVTEAFF
CDR3 DNA: TGTGCCAGCAGCTTGGCGGTGGGGGTTACTGAAGCTTTCTTT

clone size: -
D gene: TRBD2
J gene: TRBJ2-7
V gene: TRBV7-9
CDR3 protein: CASSLPLAGGAYEQYF
CDR3 DNA: TGTGCCAGCAGCTTGCCTTTAGCGGGTGGTGCCTACGAGCAGTACTTC

clone size: -
D gene: -
J gene: TRBJ2-5
V gene: TRBV7-8
CDR3 protein: CASSTHGETQYF
CDR3 DNA: TGTGCCAGCAGCACACACGGGGAGACCCAGTACTTC

clone size: once
D gene: -
J gene: TRBJ1-4
V gene: TRBV6-5
CDR3 protein: CASSRGQSPGKLFF
CDR3 DNA: TGTGCCAGCAGCCGCGGACAGAGCCCAGGAAAACTGTTTTTT

clone size: -
D gene: -
J gene: TRBJ2-7
V gene: TRBV4-1
CDR3 protein: CASSPAVGYEQYF
CDR3 DNA: TGCGCCAGCAGCCCCGCCGTGGGGTACGAGCAGTACTTC

clone size: -
D gene: -
J gene: TRBJ1-4
V gene: TRBV6-1
CDR3 protein: CASREGGKGNEKLFF
CDR3 DNA: TGTGCCAGCAGAGAAGGGGGAAAGGGGAATGAAAAACTGTTTTTT

clone size: medium-sized
D gene: -
J gene: TRBJ2-1
V gene: TRBV10-3
CDR3 protein: CAITRAPEDEQFF
CDR3 DNA: TGTGCCATCACCCGGGCCCCGGAGGATGAGCAGTTCTTC

clone size: -
D gene: -
J gene: TRBJ1-1
V gene: TRBV7-2
CDR3 protein: CASSLHISTEAFF
CDR3 DNA: TGTGCCAGCAGCCTACACATTAGCACTGAAGCTTTCTTT

clone size: once
D gene: -
J gene: TRBJ2-5
V gene: TRBV7-9
CDR3 protein: CASSFTGETQYF
CDR3 DNA: TGTGCCAGCAGCTTTACCGGGGAGACCCAGTACTTC

clone size: many
D gene: -
J gene: TRBJ2-7
V gene: TRBV12-5
CDR3 protein: CASGLRLEQYF
CDR3 DNA: TGTGCTAGTGGTCTTCGACTAGAGCAGTACTTC

clone size: -
D gene: -
J gene: TRBJ1-2
V gene: TRBV19
CDR3 protein: CASSTGYGYGYTF
CDR3 DNA: TGTGCCAGTAGTACAGGGTACGGCTATGGCTACACCTTC

clone size: few
D gene: -
J gene: TRBJ2-5
V gene: TRBV5-4
CDR3 protein: CASSLTGSQETQYF
CDR3 DNA: TGTGCCAGCAGCTTGACGGGTTCCCAAGAGACCCAGTACTTC

clone size: -
D gene: -
J gene: TRBJ2-5
V gene: TRBV24-1
CDR3 protein: CATSDFQNQETQYF
CDR3 DNA: TGTGCCACCAGTGATTTCCAGAACCAAGAGACCCAGTACTTC

clone size: -
D gene: TRBD2
J gene: TRBJ2-7
V gene: TRBV20-1
CDR3 protein: CSARRSSGIGQYF
CDR3 DNA: TGCAGTGCTAGACGGTCTAGCGGGATAGGGCAGTACTTC

clone size: few
D gene: -
J gene: TRBJ2-1
V gene: TRBV28
CDR3 protein: CASLLAPNEQFF
CDR3 DNA: TGTGCCAGCCTGCTAGCCCCCAATGAGCAGTTCTTC

clone size: -
D gene: TRBD1
J gene: TRBJ1-2
V gene: TRBV20-1
CDR3 protein: CSAPWTGEGYGYTF
CDR3 DNA: TGCAGTGCTCCCTGGACAGGGGAAGGCTATGGCTACACCTTC

clone size: many
D gene: -
J gene: TRBJ2-7
V gene: TRBV14
CDR3 protein: CASSQVLSLGGDEQYF
CDR3 DNA: TGTGCCAGCAGCCAAGTTTTGTCGCTGGGTGGCGACGAGCAGTACTTC

clone size: -
D gene: TRBD1
J gene: TRBJ1-3
V gene: TRBV7-8
CDR3 protein: CASSLRQGGSGNTIYF
CDR3 DNA: TGTGCCAGCAGCTTACGACAGGGGGGCTCTGGAAACACCATATATTTT

clone size: many
D gene: -
J gene: TRBJ2-2
V gene: TRBV6-5
CDR3 protein: CASSFQQGANTGELFF
CDR3 DNA: TGTGCCAGCAGTTTTCAACAGGGAGCGAACACCGGGGAGCTGTTTTTT

clone size: -
D gene: TRBD2
J gene: TRBJ2-3
V gene: TRBV7-9
CDR3 protein: CASGASGDRNTQYF
CDR3 DNA: TGTGCCAGCGGGGCTAGCGGGGACCGTAATACGCAGTATTTT

clone size: -
D gene: -
J gene: TRBJ2-5
V gene: TRBV12-5
CDR3 protein: CASGLDGPEKLFFGSGTQYF
CDR3 DNA: -

clone size: medium-sized
D gene: TRBD1
J gene: TRBJ2-7
V gene: TRBV10-1
CDR3 protein: CASSYDRGLSYEQYF
CDR3 DNA: TGCGCCAGCAGTTATGACAGGGGGCTTTCCTACGAGCAGTACTTC

clone size: once
D gene: TRBD1
J gene: TRBJ2-1
V gene: TRBV5-8
CDR3 protein: CASSLNGQGPRSYNEQFF
CDR3 DNA: TGTGCCAGCAGCTTAAACGGACAGGGCCCGAGATCCTACAATGAGCAGTTCTTC

clone size: -
D gene: TRBD1
J gene: TRBJ1-5
V gene: TRBV19
CDR3 protein: CASRSQGAGQPQHF
CDR3 DNA: TGTGCCAGTAGGTCTCAGGGGGCAGGACAGCCCCAGCATTTT

clone size: -
D gene: -
J gene: TRBJ2-5
V gene: TRBV20-1
CDR3 protein: CSAGSDGQETQYF
CDR3 DNA: TGCAGTGCTGGCTCGGACGGACAAGAGACCCAGTACTTC

clone size: -
D gene: -
J gene: TRBJ2-2
V gene: TRBV5-5
CDR3 protein: CASSLEGDTAYEQYFGELFF
CDR3 DNA: -

clone size: -
D gene: -
J gene: TRBJ2-5
V gene: TRBV9
CDR3 protein: CASSLYRGYKETQYF
CDR3 DNA: TGTGCCAGCAGCTTATATCGGGGTTACAAGGAGACCCAGTACTTC

clone size: -
D gene: -
J gene: TRBJ1-4
V gene: TRBV27
CDR3 protein: CASSSWRGGEKLFF
CDR3 DNA: TGTGCCAGCAGTTCGTGGAGGGGGGGTGAGAAACTGTTTTTT

clone size: many
D gene: TRBD2
J gene: TRBJ2-4
V gene: TRBV5-6
CDR3 protein: CASSLSLAGGTTAKNIQYF
CDR3 DNA: TGTGCCAGCAGCTTGAGCCTAGCGGGGGGAACAACAGCCAAAAACATTCAGTACTTC

clone size: -
D gene: -
J gene: TRBJ1-5
V gene: TRBV6-6
CDR3 protein: CASSPGSKGNQPQHF
CDR3 DNA: TGTGCCAGCAGCCCGGGTTCTAAGGGGAATCAGCCCCAGCATTTT

clone size: -
D gene: -
J gene: TRBJ2-7
V gene: TRBV7-9
CDR3 protein: CASSFRDFYEQYF
CDR3 DNA: TGTGCCAGCAGCTTCAGGGATTTCTACGAGCAGTACTTC

clone size: -
D gene: -
J gene: TRBJ1-1
V gene: TRBV7-8
CDR3 protein: CASSSVGGDTEAFF
CDR3 DNA: TGTGCCAGCAGCTCAGTCGGTGGGGACACTGAAGCTTTCTTT

clone size: -
D gene: -
J gene: TRBJ1-2
V gene: TRBV7-2
CDR3 protein: CASSLGTNPNYGYTF
CDR3 DNA: TGTGCCAGCAGCTTAGGAACCAATCCTAACTATGGCTACACCTTC

clone size: once
D gene: -
J gene: TRBJ1-1
V gene: TRBV10-3
CDR3 protein: CAISAMNTEAFF
CDR3 DNA: TGTGCCATCAGTGCGATGAACACTGAAGCTTTCTTT

clone size: -
D gene: -
J gene: TRBJ2-1
V gene: TRBV29-1
CDR3 protein: CSVDPQANEQFF
CDR3 DNA: TGCAGCGTAGACCCGCAGGCTAATGAGCAGTTCTTC

clone size: many
D gene: TRBD1
J gene: TRBJ1-2
V gene: TRBV29-1
CDR3 protein: CSVNQGARMFTYGYTF
CDR3 DNA: TGCAGCGTAAATCAGGGGGCGCGAATGTTTACCTATGGCTACACCTTC